Sequencing of this T cell receptor beta chain was carried out in a study of cytomegalovirus exposure and HLA in healthy donors. Overall study findings and caveats: The study put 150 to 200 TCR beta chains on its list as cytomegalovirus-associated. The later analysis indicated that the majority of CMV-associated TCR beta chains appeared HLA-restricted. HLA allele associations emerged for some 16,000 TCR beta sequences in a later analysis, at 0.05 false discovery rate.

This CDR3 is built from 14 residues. Germline CDR1 and CDR2: MNHEY and SMNVEV (reference sequence). The V end was cut by 3 bases, the J end by 5 bases, with 13 bases between. Those who donated were healthy bone marrow donors. PCR amplification relied on 60 Vbeta primers (plus 13 Jbeta primers). Sequencing used immunoSEQ multiplex PCR; TCRdb keeps in-frame clones, though not all of them. The table records about 80,000 clones, about 80% of them present only once. For this clone: Its antigen is undetermined.

This sequence was found in a man in his forties or fifties in good health and CMV-seropositive. V gene TRBV27 combines with J gene TRBJ1-1; D not resolved. Sequenced: PBMCs. The CDR3 region is CASSLKPARTEAFF. The CDR3 region has the DNA TGTGCCAGCAGTTTGAAACCCGCGAGGACTGAAGCTTTCTTT.